One sample yielded the 27 T cell receptor beta chains listed below, sequenced in a study of quantifying T cell responses using KT2 cells. Background on the study: Reverse transcription used primers in the TCR alpha and beta constant regions.

A single-stranded UMI oligo with SP2 sequence was ligated to cDNA 3' ends. First-round PCR used four to five cycles and beta primers RC1.1 and RC1.2 covering TRBC1 and TRBC2. TCRdb re-analysed the UMI-ligation and nested PCR reads in MiXCR, keeping a single row per CDR3 protein. The sample holds some 48,000 distinct CDR3 sequences; 11% are singletons and the top ten take roughly 10%. The sequencing input was PBMCs spiked with cells of the T cell clone KT2. The receptors shown here come from a human donor.

There are a few counts of this clonotype. The V and J genes are TRBV7-2 and TRBJ1-1; D is ambiguous. Germline lookup yields CDR1 SGHTA and CDR2 FQGNSA. The CDR3 runs to 14 residues. V lost 6 bases and J 4 bases, leaving 15 bases between the germline ends. CDR3 loop: CASRRVTVGTEAFF. CDR3 nucleotides: TGTGCCAGCAGGAGGGTGACGGTGGGCACTGAAGCTTTCTTT. Filled out from reference TRBV7-2 and TRBJ1-1, the complete variable domain reads GAGVSQSPSNKVTEKGKDVELRCDPISGHTALYWYRQSLGQGLEFLIYFQGNSAPDKSGLPSDRFSAERTGGSVSTLTIQRTQQEDSAVYLCASRRVTVGTEAFFGQGTRLTVV.

The chain recombines TRBV15 with TRBJ2-6, with 10 nucleotides matching TRBD1. The germline CDR1 and CDR2 sequences are LNHNV and YYDKDF (reference sequence). After removal of 1 base from V and 0 bases from J, the junction contained 6 bases not matched to a gene. The CDR3 has 19 amino acids. The CDR3 sequence is CATSRGRQGAFSGANVLTF. DNA of the CDR3: TGTGCCACCAGCAGAGGTAGACAGGGGGCGTTCTCTGGGGCCAACGTCCTGACTTTC. Full variable domain (missing parts from reference TRBV15 and TRBJ2-6): DAMVIQNPRYQVTQFGKPVTLSCSQTLNHNVMYWYQQKSSQAPKLLFHYYDKDFNNEADTPDNFQSRRPNTSFCFLDIRSPGLGDTAMYLCATSRGRQGAFSGANVLTFGAGSRLTVL.

This clonotype was recorded many times. The chain links TRBV7-9 to TRBJ1-1; no clear D. The CDR3 runs to 14 residues. The germline V gene has CDR1 SEHNR and CDR2 FQNEAQ (reference sequence). The V end lost 5 bases, the J end lost 5 bases, and 15 bases lay between the germline ends. Here the CDR3 reads CASSPTPASTEAFF. CDR3 bases: TGTGCCAGCAGCCCCACCCCGGCGAGTACTGAAGCTTTCTTT. The variable domain in full, completed from reference TRBV7-9 and TRBJ1-1, reads DTGVSQNPRHKITKRGQNVTFRCDPISEHNRLYWYRQTLGQGPEFLTYFQNEAQLEKSRLLSDRFSAERPKGSFSTLEIQRTEQGDSAMYLCASSPTPASTEAFFGQGTRLTVV.

This clonotype was counted only a few times. The V gene is TRBV19, the J gene TRBJ1-6; no definite D call. There are 12 residues in the CDR3. The V gene lost 5 bases and the J gene lost 14 bases, with 13 bases spanning the gap. Germline lookup yields CDR1 LNHDA and CDR2 SQIVND (reference sequence). CDR3 amino acids: CASSWFGDTLHF. In DNA, the CDR3 is TGTGCCAGTAGTTGGTTTGGAGACACCCTCCACTTT.

The gene calls are TRBV24-1 and TRBJ2-3; D is unclear. Germline CDR1 KGHDR, CDR2 SFDVKD. V was pared by 2 bases and J by 7 bases, with 9 bases between. This CDR3 spans 13 amino acids. In nucleotides, the CDR3 is TGTGCCACCAGTGATTCGTCGCTACATACGCAGTATTTT. Translated: CATSDSSLHTQYF.

This chain uses TRBV7-9 with TRBJ1-1, with a weak D call TRBD1 (6 bases). Trimming removed 1 base from V and 0 bases from J, with 6 bases in between. The CDR3 loop spans 14 amino acids. CDR1 and CDR2 (germline): SEHNR, FQNEAQ (reference sequence). The CDR3 spells CASSLDRVNTEAFF. Here the CDR3 DNA reads TGTGCCAGCAGCTTAGACAGGGTGAACACTGAAGCTTTCTTT.

This clonotype has ten or more counts. The rearrangement joins TRBV20-1 to TRBJ2-7; D uncertain. Germline loops: CDR1 DFQATT, CDR2 SNEGSKA (reference sequence). This CDR3 has 15 amino acids. V lost 0 bases, J lost 0 bases, and 12 bases lay in between. The DNA of the CDR3 is TGCAGTGCTAGAGACCGTCCCCTTAGCTCCTACGAGCAGTACTTC. As protein: CSARDRPLSSYEQYF.

This clonotype was observed many times. The chain combines TRBV6-1 with TRBJ1-1, with a possible D match to TRBD1 (6 bases). V gave up 4 bases and J gave up 3 bases, with 18 bases separating them. CDR1 is MNHNS, CDR2 SASEGT, per germline. The CDR3 is 16 amino acids. CDR3 amino acids: CASSVPRGSPDTEAFF. The DNA of the CDR3 is TGTGCCAGCAGTGTACCCAGGGGTTCCCCTGACACTGAAGCTTTCTTT.

V gene TRBV7-2 combines with J gene TRBJ2-5; the match to TRBD2 covers 8 bases. J gave up 1 base and V 5 bases, and 3 bases lay outside the gene matches. This CDR3 is built from 14 residues. CDR1 is SGHTA, CDR2 FQGNSA, per germline. CDR3 sequence (DNA): TGTGCCAGCAGCCCACTAGCGGCCCAAGAGACCCAGTACTTC. Its translation is CASSPLAAQETQYF.

This clonotype was found a few times. The gene calls are TRBV20-1 and TRBJ2-1; the match to TRBD2 covers 10 bases. V dropped 5 bases and J dropped 0; count of bases not matched to a gene: 4. Germline CDR1 DFQATT, CDR2 SNEGSKA (reference sequence). CDR3 length: 15 amino acids. The CDR3 spells CSAFSGRSSYNEQFF. CDR3 nucleotide sequence: TGCAGTGCTTTTAGCGGGAGGAGCTCCTACAATGAGCAGTTCTTC.

The genes are TRBV27 and TRBJ1-5; possibly TRBD1 for D (5 bases). In germline, CDR1 is MNHEY, CDR2 SMNVEV (reference sequence). The CDR3 is 15 amino acids. V lost 6 bases, J lost 0 bases, and 12 bases lay in between. The CDR3 sequence: CASRRAGNSNQPQHF. The CDR3 DNA is TGTGCCAGCAGAAGGGCAGGGAATAGCAATCAGCCCCAGCATTTT.

In this sample, this clonotype turned up many times. The J gene is TRBJ2-1, the V gene TRBV12-3 or TRBV12-4, with 10 bases fitting TRBD2. The CDR3 sequence is 16 residues long. V dropped 5 bases and J dropped 6; count of bases not matched to a gene: 10. The CDR3 sequence: CASSVPERGGVNEQFF. Here the CDR3 DNA reads TGTGCCAGCAGTGTGCCTGAGCGGGGGGGTGTCAATGAGCAGTTCTTC.

The chain is built from TRBV6-1 and TRBJ1-1, with TRBD1 matching 8 bases. Germline CDR1 reads MNHNS; CDR2 reads SASEGT. J gave up 5 bases and V 1 base, and 9 bases lay outside the gene matches. The CDR3 consists of 16 residues. The CDR3 bases are TGTGCCAGCAGTGAAGGACACGGACAGGGAGGGACTGAAGCTTTCTTT. Translation: CASSEGHGQGGTEAFF.

This clonotype was seen a handful of times. V and J are TRBV7-6 and TRBJ1-1, with TRBD1 identical over 10 bases. The CDR3 extends over 13 amino acids. The germline V gene encodes CDR1 SGHVS and CDR2 FNYEAQ. Germline trimming cut 4 bases from V and 8 bases from J; bases unmatched to any gene: 4. The CDR3: CASSSRQGAEAFF. As DNA, the CDR3 is TGTGCCAGCAGCTCCAGACAGGGGGCAGAAGCTTTCTTT.

In its sample, this clonotype was seen many times. V and J are TRBV29-1 and TRBJ1-2; D is undetermined. V was pared by 3 bases and J by 6 bases, with 11 bases between. The CDR3 length is 12 residues. Germline CDR1 is SQVTM and CDR2 is ANQGSEA. CDR3 protein: CSVDPRHDGYTF. The CDR3 region has the DNA TGCAGCGTTGATCCGAGGCATGATGGCTACACCTTC.

This clonotype was picked up many times. The chain recombines TRBV11-2 with TRBJ1-2, with D possibly being TRBD1 (6 bases). There are 13 residues in the CDR3. Germline CDR1 and CDR2: SGHAT and FQNNGV. The V end was cut by 3 bases, the J end by 6 bases, with 11 bases between. The CDR3 nucleotides read TGTGCCAGCAGCTTCACAGGGAGAAATGGCTACACCTTC. Translating gives CASSFTGRNGYTF.

This clonotype was seen many times. V gene TRBV5-1 combines with J gene TRBJ2-3, with D perhaps matching TRBD1 (5 bases). Germline V gives CDR1 SGHRS, CDR2 YFSETQ. The CDR3 covers 14 residues. V was pared by 0 bases and J by 3 bases, with 8 bases between. The CDR3 sequence: CASSLAAGTDTQYF. The CDR3 region has the DNA TGCGCCAGCAGCTTGGCGGCAGGGACAGATACGCAGTATTTT.

This clonotype was counted at least ten times. The genes are TRBV12-3 or TRBV12-4 and TRBJ1-5; D uncertain. CDR3 length: 12 amino acids. The V end lost 3 bases, the J end lost 0 bases, and 0 bases lay between the germline ends. The CDR3 bases are TGTGCCAGCAGTTTTAGCAATCAGCCCCAGCATTTT. Translating gives CASSFSNQPQHF.

This clonotype has just a few counts. The chain uses TRBV24-1 and TRBJ2-3, with D possibly being TRBD2 (5 bases). Trimming removed 5 bases at V and 4 bases at J, with 9 bases between. Germline CDR1 KGHDR, CDR2 SFDVKD. The CDR3 extends over 13 amino acids. CDR3 protein: CATSAGISDTQYF. The CDR3 DNA reads TGTGCCACCAGTGCCGGGATTTCAGATACGCAGTATTTT.

There are a few counts of this clonotype. The rearrangement links TRBV2 to TRBJ1-2, with 8 bases that match TRBD1. With 10 bases clipped from V and 2 bases from J, the junction kept 12 bases outside the gene matches. Germline V CDR1 and CDR2: SNHLY, FYNNEI. CDR3 length equals 15 residues. CDR3 sequence (DNA): TGTGCCATCTCTAACCCCGGACAGGGAAACTATGGCTACACCTTC. Residues: CAISNPGQGNYGYTF.

In its sample, this clonotype was seen a few times. The chain is built from TRBV11-2 and TRBJ2-7, with D perhaps given as TRBD1 or TRBD2 (5 bases each). This CDR3 region has 16 residues. The V gene lost 1 base and the J gene lost 7 bases, with 20 bases spanning the gap. Germline assignment: CDR1 SGHAT and CDR2 FQNNGV. The chain's CDR3 is CASSLGPGTSQGEQYF. Written as DNA, the CDR3 is TGTGCCAGCAGCTTAGGTCCCGGGACCTCCCAGGGAGAGCAGTACTTC.

This chain links TRBV4-2 with TRBJ1-5, with TRBD1 as a possible D gene (5 bases). V was shortened by 1 base and J by 0 bases, with 7 bases between the two germline ends. This CDR3 has 15 amino acids. Germline CDR1 and CDR2: LGHNA and YNFKEQ. The CDR3 DNA reads as TGTGCCAGCAGCCAAGCAGACAGTAGCAATCAGCCCCAGCATTTT. Translating it yields CASSQADSSNQPQHF.

The chain recombines TRBV5-5 with TRBJ2-4; 8 bases match TRBD1. Looked up from germline, CDR1 is SGHKS and CDR2 is YYEKEE (reference sequence). The CDR3 loop spans 17 amino acids. The V segment lost 2 bases and the J segment 8 bases; nucleotides outside the gene matches: 15. The CDR3 DNA reads TGTGCCAGCAGCTTCCTCCGGACAGGGCGTTTTAGGGACATTCAGTACTTC. The encoded protein is CASSFLRTGRFRDIQYF.

This clonotype was counted a few times. This chain uses TRBV9 with TRBJ1-6; D remains unclear. Trimming pared 0 bases from V and 8 bases from J, leaving 12 bases between. The CDR3 length is 15 residues. The germline gives CDR1 SGDLS, CDR2 YYNGEE. CDR3 sequence: CASSVEGRWDSPLHF. DNA of the CDR3: TGTGCCAGCAGCGTAGAAGGGCGTTGGGATTCACCCCTCCACTTT. Drawing the rest from reference TRBV9 and TRBJ1-6, the complete variable domain is DSGVTQTPKHLITATGQRVTLRCSPRSGDLSVYWYQQSLDQGLQFLIQYYNGEERAKGNILERFSAQQFPDLHSELNLSSLELGDSALYFCASSVEGRWDSPLHFGNGTRLTVT.

This clonotype was recorded at least ten times. This chain connects TRBV6-2 or TRBV6-3 to TRBJ1-2, with a possible D match to TRBD1 (5 bases). This CDR3 comprises 14 residues. Trimming pared 2 bases from V and 8 bases from J, leaving 15 bases between. Germline-derived CDR1 and CDR2 are MNHEY and SVGEGT. CDR3 in amino acids: CASSYDSEAVGYTF. CDR3 sequence (DNA): TGTGCCAGCAGTTACGACAGCGAGGCGGTGGGCTACACCTTC.

This clonotype was observed a handful of times. The rearrangement links TRBV12-3 or TRBV12-4 to TRBJ2-1; tentatively, D is TRBD1 or TRBD2 (5 bases each). V lost 3 bases, J lost 9 bases, and 6 bases lay in between. The CDR3 totals 11 residues. CDR3 region: CASSFGGEQFF. CDR3 DNA: TGTGCCAGCAGTTTTGGGGGTGAGCAGTTCTTC.

This chain joins TRBV6-2 or TRBV6-3 and TRBJ1-2; 7 bases fit TRBD1. V trimming: 6 bases; J trimming: 8 bases; junction bases outside the gene matches: 6. Germline lookup yields CDR1 MNHEY and CDR2 SVGEGT. The CDR3 has 12 residues. Written as DNA, the CDR3 is TGTGCCAGCAGCCCACAGGGGACGGGCTACACCTTC. Its translation: CASSPQGTGYTF.